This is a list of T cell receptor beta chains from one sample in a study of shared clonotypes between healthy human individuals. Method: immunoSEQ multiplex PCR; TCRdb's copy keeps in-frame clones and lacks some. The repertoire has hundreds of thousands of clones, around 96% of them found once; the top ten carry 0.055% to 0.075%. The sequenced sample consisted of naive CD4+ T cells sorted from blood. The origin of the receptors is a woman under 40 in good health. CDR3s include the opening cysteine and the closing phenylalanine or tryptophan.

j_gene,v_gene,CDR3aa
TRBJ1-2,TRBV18,CASSHPGGPQGYGYTF
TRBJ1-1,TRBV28,CASSLLPDISVEAFF
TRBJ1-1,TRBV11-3,CASRGPDTPREAFF
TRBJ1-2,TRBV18,CASSPAGFDYGYTF
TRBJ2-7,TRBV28,CASSPATGKDEQYF
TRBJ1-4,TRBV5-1,CASSLGLVRNEKLFF
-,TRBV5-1,CASSFGGRAEQYF
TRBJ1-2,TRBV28,CASSFRTAYGYTF
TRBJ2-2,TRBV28,CASSRPTSGRRSESGELFF
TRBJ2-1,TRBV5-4,CASSLLAESYNEQFF
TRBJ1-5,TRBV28,CASRARGRINQPQHF
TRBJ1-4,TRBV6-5,CASSLVLDSEKLFF
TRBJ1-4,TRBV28,CASSPRQGKNEKLFF
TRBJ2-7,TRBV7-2,CASSFTPSYEQYF
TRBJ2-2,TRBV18,CASSVTGGTGELFF
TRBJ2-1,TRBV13,CASSRGPPKGSSYNEQFF
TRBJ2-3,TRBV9,CASSVEAQPSTDTQYF
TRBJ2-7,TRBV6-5,CASRTSAEQYF
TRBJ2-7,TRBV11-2,CASSTGQGNEQYF
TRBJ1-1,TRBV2,CASGGQVEAFF
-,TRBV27,CASSFNWGRRFYEQYF
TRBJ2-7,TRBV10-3,CAISDPGLAGGRRDEQYF
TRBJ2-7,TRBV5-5,CASSLGLGSYEQYF
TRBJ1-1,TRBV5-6,CASSFGRLNTEAFF
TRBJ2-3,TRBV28,CASSFGDTTDTQYF
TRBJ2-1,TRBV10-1,CASSLGTGVLDEQFF
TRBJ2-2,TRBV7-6,CASSRTATGELFF
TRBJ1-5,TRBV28,CASSLVRQPQHF
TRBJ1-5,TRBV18,CASSLRTGNQPQHF
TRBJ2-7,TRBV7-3,CASSYGLAGAYEQYF
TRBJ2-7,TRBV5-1,CASSLDGSYEQYF
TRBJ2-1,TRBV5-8,CASSLGAYNEQFF
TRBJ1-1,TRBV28,CASRPTGTTEAFF
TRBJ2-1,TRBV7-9,CASSFPGLGSYNEQFF
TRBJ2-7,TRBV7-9,CASSKAPGLAYEQYF
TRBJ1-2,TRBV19,CASNWDRGTNYGYTF
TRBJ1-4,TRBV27,CASSLRYADEKLFF
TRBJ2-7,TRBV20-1,CSVVASYEQYF
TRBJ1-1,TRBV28,CASSLLRDTEAFF
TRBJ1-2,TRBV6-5,CASTHGAGEGGYTF